This T cell receptor beta chain was retrieved from a study of human T cells and chemical hapten exposure. Germline assignment: CDR1 SGHTA and CDR2 FQGNSA. The length of the CDR3 is 15 residues. The V end was cut by 0 bases, the J end by 0 bases, with 6 bases between. TCRdb independently ran MiXCR on the RACE reads; one entry per CDR3 protein. This sample has roughly 380,000 distinct CDR3 sequences, with about 6% found just once. About this clonotype itself: What it binds is not known.

General observations from the study: Expanded TCRs were compared with controls, and the expanded TCRs formed significantly more large CDR3 similarity clusters.

Sample time point: patch test 2, 6 weeks after DPC sensitization. Treatment given: therapeutic diphenylcyclopropenone sensitization with weekly scalp DPC. Donors were 18 to 70-year-old alopecia patients suitable for DPC. The rearrangement links TRBV7-2 to TRBJ1-3; D unclear. The receptor's source is a young woman with alopecia areata. Some clones in this sample may be carry-over from other donors' samples. Sequencing was performed on whole blood, taken in connection with sensitization to the hapten diphenylcyclopropenone (DPC). The CDR3 here is CASSLAGHSGNTIYF. CDR3 nucleotides: TGTGCCAGCAGCTTAGCCGGTCACTCTGGAAACACCATATATTTT.